Each of the 8 T cell receptor beta chains below was sequenced from the same sample in a study of blood T cell repertoires in COVID-19. Some clones are missing from TCRdb's copy, which holds only in-frame ones; the method was immunoSEQ multiplex PCR. The sample holds under 200,000 clones, 70% to 80% seen once. The sequencing input was peripheral blood. The receptors here all came from a woman aged 60-75 years with COVID-19, enrolled during active disease.

This clone was observed a few times. Distinct nucleotide sequences in the sample also encode this CDR3. The CDR3 loop reads CASRNRGWGSAYEQYF. CDR3 nucleotides: TGCGCCAGCAGGAACCGGGGGTGGGGGTCCGCCTACGAGCAGTACTTC. The rearrangement uses TRBV5-1 and TRBJ2-7; D is possibly TRBD2 (6 bases). V lost 5 bases, J lost 2 bases, and 20 bases lay in between. The CDR3 has 16 amino acids. Per the germline V gene, CDR1 is SGHRS and CDR2 is YFSETQ.

The chain uses TRBV6-2 or TRBV6-3 and TRBJ2-1; the D gene is possibly TRBD2 (6 bases). CDR3 size: 16 residues. V lost 4 bases and J lost 6, with 19 bases in between. The germline V gene encodes CDR1 MNHEY and CDR2 SVGEGT. Here the CDR3 DNA reads TGTGCCAGCAGTTCCTCAACAAGACTAGTCGGCAATGAGCAGTTCTTC. Encoded protein: CASSSSTRLVGNEQFF.

In the case of this clone: Sequence at one end of the junction differs from germline and may be a read error. This chain uses TRBV7-8 with TRBJ2-1; 7 positions match TRBD2. The germline V gene encodes CDR1 SGHVS and CDR2 FQNEAQ. The CDR3 is made up of 11 amino acids. CDR3 DNA: TGTGCCAGCAGCTCCCGAGGAAGCGGGGTCTTC. As protein: CASSSRGSGVF.

The chain links TRBV14 to TRBJ2-2; possible D gene TRBD2, 5 bases. V was clipped by 0 bases and J by 8 bases, with 7 bases between them. Germline V gene sequence: CDR1 SGHDN, CDR2 FVKESK. The CDR3 is made up of 13 amino acids. CDR3 protein: CASSQEDFGELFF. In DNA, the CDR3 is TGTGCCAGCAGCCAAGAGGACTTTGGGGAGCTGTTTTTT.

The J gene is TRBJ2-3, the V gene TRBV28; a weak D match, TRBD2 (5 bases). Per germline, CDR1 MDHEN and CDR2 SYDVKM. This CDR3 has 14 residues. V lost 6 bases to trimming and J lost 2 bases, with 12 bases between them. In DNA, the CDR3 is TGTGCCAGCAGCTCAGGAGGTTCCACAGATACGCAGTATTTT. This codes for CASSSGGSTDTQYF.

The chain has TRBV7-3 and TRBJ2-5; 7 nucleotides line up with TRBD2. With 2 bases clipped from V and 5 bases from J, the junction kept 2 bases outside the gene matches. The CDR3 has 13 residues. The germline V gene encodes CDR1 SGHTA and CDR2 FQGTGA. The CDR3 DNA follows: TGTGCCAGCAGCTTAGCGGGAGCTGAGACCCAGTACTTC. This codes for CASSLAGAETQYF.

This chain joins TRBV3-1 (or the pseudogene TRBV3-2) and TRBJ2-2; the D gene is possibly TRBD2 (6 bases). Trimming pared 4 bases from V and 6 bases from J, leaving 12 bases between. Germline V gene lookup returns CDR1 LGHDT and CDR2 YNNKEL (reference sequence). The CDR3 contains 14 residues. The CDR3 region is CASSRRESAGELFF. DNA for the CDR3: TGTGCCAGCAGCCGACGGGAGAGCGCCGGGGAGCTGTTTTTT.

This clone was picked up a small number of times. V usage is TRBV27 and J usage is TRBJ1-1; 7 bases match TRBD1. J was trimmed by 0 bases and V by 6 bases; bases with no gene match: 7. The length of the CDR3 is 15 residues. CDR1 is MNHEY and CDR2 is SMNVEV in the germline V gene (reference sequence). CDR3 sequence (DNA): TGTGCCAGCAGCTTGGACAGGTATATGAACACTGAAGCTTTCTTT. Translating it yields CASSLDRYMNTEAFF.